This TCR beta chain was sequenced for a study of lymphopenia after photon versus proton radiotherapy. The CDR3 loop spans 13 amino acids. CDR1 is SGHNT and CDR2 is YENEEA in the germline V gene. The V end lost 5 bases, the J end lost 6 bases, and 11 bases lay between the germline ends. Findings and limits, study-wide: Survival link was tested only in deceased patients; proton benefit remains a possibility.

Data came from immunoSEQ multiplex PCR; TCRdb stores just in-frame clones and leaves some out. There are 15,000 to 20,000 clones in the sample; around 80% occur only once, and 20% to 25% lies in the top ten. In regard to this clone: The antigen remains undetermined.

The source is a man between 65 and 85 years old with pancreatic cancer. Sample: peripheral blood, taken from a patient treated with proton-based radiotherapy. The chain employs TRBV11-3 and TRBJ2-1; D assignment may be TRBD1 or TRBD2 (5 bases each). The CDR3 loop reads CASSLSGGNEQFF. Written as DNA, the CDR3 is TGTGCCAGCAGCCTTAGTGGGGGCAATGAGCAGTTCTTC.